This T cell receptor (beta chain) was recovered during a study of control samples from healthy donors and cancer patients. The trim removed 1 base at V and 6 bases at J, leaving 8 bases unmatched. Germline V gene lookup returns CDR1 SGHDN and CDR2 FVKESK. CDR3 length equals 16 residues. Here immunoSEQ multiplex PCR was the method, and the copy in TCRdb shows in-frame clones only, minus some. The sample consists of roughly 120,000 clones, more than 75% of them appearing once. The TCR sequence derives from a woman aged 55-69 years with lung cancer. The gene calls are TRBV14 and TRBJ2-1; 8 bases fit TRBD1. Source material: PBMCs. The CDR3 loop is CASSQVRDRIFNEQFF. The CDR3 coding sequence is TGTGCCAGCAGCCAAGTTCGGGACAGGATTTTCAATGAGCAGTTCTTC.